The 8 T cell receptor beta chains below were found in one sample sequenced in a study of T cells in Graves' hyperthyroidism and ophthalmopathy. From RNA transcripts, TCR beta CDR3 regions were amplified. The HTBI primer set was used in a first-round RT-PCR of the TCR CDR3. TCRdb processed the multiplex PCR reads anew with MiXCR; each CDR3 protein has one entry. Of some 580,000 distinct CDR3 sequences in the sample, more than 15% were seen once. Sequenced: blood. These receptors all stem from a woman aged 35 to 49 with Graves' ophthalmopathy.

V gene TRBV9 combines with J gene TRBJ1-3; D is uncertain. V lost 4 bases and J 0 bases, leaving 11 bases between the germline ends. This CDR3 spans 15 amino acids. Looked up from germline, CDR1 is SGDLS and CDR2 is YYNGEE. The CDR3 DNA reads TGTGCCAGCAGCAGATCCGGGATCTCTGGAAACACCATATATTTT. Translation: CASSRSGISGNTIYF.

This clonotype was observed at least ten times. The chain employs TRBV27 and TRBJ2-7; 7 bases match TRBD1. With 2 bases clipped from V and 4 bases from J, the junction kept 2 bases outside the gene matches. CDR3 length equals 13 residues. Germline-derived CDR1 and CDR2 are MNHEY and SMNVEV (reference sequence). Here the CDR3 reads CASSLRGPYEQYF. The CDR3 DNA reads as TGTGCCAGCAGTTTAAGGGGGCCGTACGAGCAGTACTTC.

This clonotype showed up many times. The rearrangement uses TRBV18 and TRBJ2-1; D call uncertain. The V end lost 3 bases, the J end lost 2 bases, and 14 bases lay between the germline ends. Germline loops: CDR1 KGHSH, CDR2 LQKENI. The CDR3 loop spans 16 amino acids. The CDR3 DNA reads TGTGCCAGCTCACCCTCAGTCGGCGGAGCCTACAATGAGCAGTTCTTC. It specifies CASSPSVGGAYNEQFF.

This clonotype was seen a few times. The chain uses TRBV28 and TRBJ2-2, with D possibly called TRBD1 or TRBD2 (7 bases each). This CDR3 has 16 amino acids. The V gene lost 7 bases and the J gene lost 4 bases, with 19 bases spanning the gap. CDR1 is MDHEN, CDR2 SYDVKM, per germline. The DNA for the CDR3 is TGTGCCAGCACCCAGGGGGGGGGACACCTCACCGGGGAGCTGTTTTTT. Protein sequence: CASTQGGGHLTGELFF.

This clonotype was observed at least ten times. The chain joins TRBV28 to TRBJ1-6, with 7 bases identical to TRBD1. From germline, CDR1 is MDHEN and CDR2 SYDVKM. This CDR3 is built from 15 residues. Trimming removed 3 bases from V and 7 bases from J; junction bases left unmatched: 6. For the CDR3, the DNA is TGTGCCAGCAGTTTCCCGACAGGGCAGAATTCACCCCTCCACTTT. Amino acids: CASSFPTGQNSPLHF.

V gene TRBV7-3 combines with J gene TRBJ2-1; TRBD2 is a possible D gene (5 bases). The CDR3 runs 14 residues. The V end was cut by 5 bases, the J end by 9 bases, with 17 bases between. CDR1 SGHTA and CDR2 FQGTGA come from the germline V gene. CDR3 coding DNA: TGTGCCAGCAGCCCCCTCGGAGGCCGGGGTGAGCAGTTCTTC. Encoded protein: CASSPLGGRGEQFF.

This clonotype was seen once. This chain joins TRBV27 and TRBJ1-4, with 10 bases matching TRBD1. Germline V gives CDR1 MNHEY, CDR2 SMNVEV (reference sequence). V shed 7 bases and J 4 bases; nucleotides not matched to a gene: 9. The CDR3 loop spans 16 amino acids. This chain's CDR3 is CASKDPGQGNNEKLFF. CDR3 nucleotide sequence: TGTGCCAGCAAGGATCCGGGACAGGGGAATAATGAAAAACTGTTTTTT.

This clonotype appeared many times. The genes are TRBV5-1 and TRBJ1-2; no clear D. This CDR3 contains 12 residues. V was shortened by 1 base and J by 6 bases, with 7 bases between the two germline ends. CDR1 and CDR2 (germline): SGHRS, YFSETQ. The CDR3: CASSLTRDGYTF. In DNA form, the CDR3 reads TGCGCCAGCAGCTTGACTCGAGATGGCTACACCTTC.